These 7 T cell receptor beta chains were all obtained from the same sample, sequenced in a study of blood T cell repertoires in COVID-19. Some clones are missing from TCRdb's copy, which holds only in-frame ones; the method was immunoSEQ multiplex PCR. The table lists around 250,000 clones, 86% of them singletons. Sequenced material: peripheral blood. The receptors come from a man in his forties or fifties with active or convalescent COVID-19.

The CDR3 coding sequence is TGTGCCAGCAGCTCGGAGGAGCATAATTCACCCCTCCACTTT. This encodes CASSSEEHNSPLHF. V and J are TRBV11-3 and TRBJ1-6; the D is unclear. Between the trimmed V and J ends, which lost 4 bases and 5 bases, there was a span of 9 bases. Germline CDR1 is SGHNT and CDR2 is YENEEA. The length of the CDR3 is 14 residues.

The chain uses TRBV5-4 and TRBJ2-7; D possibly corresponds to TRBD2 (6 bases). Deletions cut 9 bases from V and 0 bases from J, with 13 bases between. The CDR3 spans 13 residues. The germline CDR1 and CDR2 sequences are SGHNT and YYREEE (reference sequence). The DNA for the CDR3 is TGTGCCATCTCGGGGGAATCCTCCTACGAGCAGTACTTC. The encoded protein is CAISGESSYEQYF.

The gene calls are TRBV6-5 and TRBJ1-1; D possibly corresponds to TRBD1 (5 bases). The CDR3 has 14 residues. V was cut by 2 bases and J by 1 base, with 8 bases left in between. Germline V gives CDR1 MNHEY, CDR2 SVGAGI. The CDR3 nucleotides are TGTGCCAGCAGTTACGCACAGGAGAACACTGAAGCTTTCTTT. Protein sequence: CASSYAQENTEAFF.

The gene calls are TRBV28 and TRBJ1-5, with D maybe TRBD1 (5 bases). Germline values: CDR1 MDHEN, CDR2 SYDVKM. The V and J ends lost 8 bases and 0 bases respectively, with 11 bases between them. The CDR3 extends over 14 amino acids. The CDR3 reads CASGTDYSNQPQHF. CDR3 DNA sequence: TGTGCCAGCGGGACGGACTATAGCAATCAGCCCCAGCATTTT.

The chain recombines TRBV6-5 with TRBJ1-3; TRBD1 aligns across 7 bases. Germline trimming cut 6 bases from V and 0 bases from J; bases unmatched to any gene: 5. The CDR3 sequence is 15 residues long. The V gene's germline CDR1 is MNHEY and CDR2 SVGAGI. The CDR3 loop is CASSSGQDSGNTIYF. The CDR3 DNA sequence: TGTGCCAGCAGCTCCGGACAGGACTCTGGAAACACCATATATTTT.

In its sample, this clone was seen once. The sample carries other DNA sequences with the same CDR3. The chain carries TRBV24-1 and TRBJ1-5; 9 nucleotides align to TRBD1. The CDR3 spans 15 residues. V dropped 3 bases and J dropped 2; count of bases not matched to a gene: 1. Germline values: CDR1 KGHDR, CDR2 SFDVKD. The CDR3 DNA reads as TGTGCCACCAGTGATAGGACAGGGGGCAATCAGCCCCAGCATTTT. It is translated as CATSDRTGGNQPQHF.

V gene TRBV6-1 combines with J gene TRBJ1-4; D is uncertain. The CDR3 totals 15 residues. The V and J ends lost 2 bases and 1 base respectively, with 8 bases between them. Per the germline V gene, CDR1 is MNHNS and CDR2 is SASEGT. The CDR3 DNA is TGTGCCAGCAGTGAATTCGGAGAAACTAATGAAAAACTGTTTTTT. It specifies CASSEFGETNEKLFF.